Sequencing of this T cell receptor (beta chain) was carried out in a study of CD8+ T cells in alopecia areata. Study at large: Patients received oral tofacitinib, 5 to 10 mg twice daily, for moderate-to-severe alopecia areata. Severity in treated patients was scored by percentage of scalp area affected.

RNA extraction and reverse transcription yielded cDNA as sequencing template. Profiled with immunoSEQ multiplex PCR; TCRdb holds only in-frame clones, not every one. The repertoire consists of about 220,000 clones, with about 58% occurring once and the leading ten covering 1.5% to 2%. The CDR3 sequence is 14 residues long. Per the germline V gene, CDR1 is GTSNPN and CDR2 is SVGIG (reference sequence). Between the trimmed V and J ends, which lost 5 bases and 1 base, there was a span of 11 bases. Study conclusions and caveats: Normal-skin resident alphabeta T cells also appear among scalp sample sequences.

Details on this clone: Antigen specificity is unknown.

The treatment was: oral pan-JAK inhibitor, 5-10 mg twice daily. Alopecia areata patients provided lesional scalp punch biopsies and peripheral blood. The material sequenced was CD4+ T cells sorted from blood, taken at week 4, from a patient treated with tofacitinib. The rearrangement uses TRBV30 and TRBJ2-2; D unresolved. The origin of this receptor is a human donor with alopecia areata. The CDR3 DNA reads TGTGCCTGGCGGACCTTGCTGAACACCGGGGAGCTGTTTTTT. Translation gives CAWRTLLNTGELFF. The full variable domain, in which reference TRBV30 and TRBJ2-2 provide the parts outside the CDR3, is SQTIHQWPATLVQPVGSPLSLECTVEGTSNPNLYWYRQAAGRGLQLLFYSVGIGQISSEVPQNLSASRPQDRQFILSSKKLLLSDSGFYLCAWRTLLNTGELFFGEGSRLTVL.